What follows are 10 T cell receptor beta chains derived from one specimen sequenced in a study of blood T cell repertoires in COVID-19. The table came from immunoSEQ multiplex PCR; TCRdb's copy has only in-frame clones and leaves some out. Here the sample spans fewer than 300,000 clones, approximately 86% being singletons. The specimen sequenced was peripheral blood. Source of these receptors: a woman under 30 with acute or convalescent COVID-19.

This clone was picked up one time. The rearrangement links TRBV7-9 to TRBJ1-2; 7 positions agree with TRBD1. CDR1 is SEHNR, CDR2 FQNEAQ, per germline (reference sequence). There are 14 residues in the CDR3. After removal of 2 bases from V and 4 bases from J, the junction contained 4 bases not matched to a gene. The CDR3 reads CASSLIRDSYGYTF. In DNA form, the CDR3 reads TGTGCCAGCAGCTTAATCAGGGACAGCTATGGCTACACCTTC.

This clone was counted only a few times. This sequence joins TRBV5-1 and TRBJ2-7; 9 positions agree with TRBD1. In germline, CDR1 is SGHRS, CDR2 YFSETQ. Trimming at V came to 4 bases and at J to 1 base, leaving 6 bases not matched to a gene. This CDR3 comprises 15 residues. CDR3 protein: CASSAGQGTSYEQYF. The CDR3 DNA reads as TGCGCCAGCAGCGCAGGACAGGGGACTTCCTACGAGCAGTACTTC.

J is TRBJ1-6 and V is TRBV20-1; 10 positions agree with TRBD1. Germline-derived CDR1 and CDR2 are DFQATT and SNEGSKA (reference sequence). This CDR3 spans 19 amino acids. J gave up 6 bases and V 3 bases, and 17 bases lay outside the gene matches. For the CDR3, the DNA is TGCAGTGCTAGTACCCAGGGGACAGGGGCCCCTGCAGTTAATTCACCCCTCCACTTT. It translates to CSASTQGTGAPAVNSPLHF.

This chain links TRBV19 with TRBJ2-5; 7 bases are shared with TRBD1. The germline gives CDR1 LNHDA, CDR2 SQIVND (reference sequence). J gave up 0 bases and V 9 bases, and 4 bases lay outside the gene matches. CDR3 size: 13 residues. The CDR3 DNA reads as TGTGCCAGCCGAGGGACAGACCAAGAGACCCAGTACTTC. Translating it yields CASRGTDQETQYF.

The chain recombines TRBV6-2 or TRBV6-3 with TRBJ2-3; D gene uncertain. In germline, CDR1 is MNHEY, CDR2 SVGEGT. The CDR3 spans 14 residues. The germline V and J ends were trimmed by 4 bases and 0 bases, with 8 bases remaining between them. The CDR3 spells CASSFVTSTDTQYF. CDR3 in DNA: TGTGCCAGCAGTTTCGTCACTAGCACAGATACGCAGTATTTT.

The chain combines TRBV2 with TRBJ1-4, with TRBD1 matching 8 bases. The junction had 6 bases not matched to a gene; V was cut back by 2 bases and J by 4 bases. The germline V gene has CDR1 SNHLY and CDR2 FYNNEI. The CDR3 is made up of 16 amino acids. Written as DNA, the CDR3 is TGTGCCAGCAGTGAATACCTGGACAGGGTTAATGAAAAACTGTTTTTT. This codes for CASSEYLDRVNEKLFF.

The chain recombines TRBV7-9 with TRBJ1-5, with D maybe TRBD1 (5 bases). CDR1 SEHNR and CDR2 FQNEAQ come from the germline V gene (reference sequence). The length of the CDR3 is 17 residues. V lost 5 bases and J 0 bases, leaving 17 bases between the germline ends. CDR3 DNA sequence: TGTGCCAGCAGCCCGGATGGGGCCTGGTTTAGCAATCAGCCCCAGCATTTT. It yields the protein CASSPDGAWFSNQPQHF. Full variable domain (missing parts from reference TRBV7-9 and TRBJ1-5): DTGVSQNPRHKITKRGQNVTFRCDPISEHNRLYWYRQTLGQGPEFLTYFQNEAQLEKSRLLSDRFSAERPKGSFSTLEIQRTEQGDSAMYLCASSPDGAWFSNQPQHFGDGTRLSIL.

The gene calls are TRBV4-3 and TRBJ1-2, with D possibly matching TRBD1 (5 bases). This CDR3 is built from 16 residues. V was trimmed by 0 bases and J by 0 bases, leaving 11 bases between them. Germline V gene lookup returns CDR1 LGHNA and CDR2 YSLEER. CDR3 residues: CASSQELRVANYGYTF. As DNA, the CDR3 is TGCGCCAGCAGCCAAGAGCTCAGGGTAGCTAACTATGGCTACACCTTC.

The CDR3 region has the DNA TGTGCCAGCAGCCGGGGCGGCGGGACAGACAACAATGAGCAGTTCTTC. It translates to CASSRGGGTDNNEQFF. The J gene is TRBJ2-1, the V gene TRBV5-4; the D gene is possibly TRBD1 (7 bases). V was clipped by 4 bases and J by 5 bases, with 19 bases between them. Per the germline V gene, CDR1 is SGHNT and CDR2 is YYREEE (reference sequence). The CDR3 runs to 16 residues.

This chain links TRBV4-3 with TRBJ2-3; D ambiguous. The CDR3 runs to 15 residues. Germline CDR1 LGHNA, CDR2 YSLEER. V shed 2 bases and J shed 2 bases, with 11 bases lying between them. The CDR3 DNA sequence: TGCGCCAGCAGCCAAACGGGTGCAGTCACAGATACGCAGTATTTT. Protein: CASSQTGAVTDTQYF.